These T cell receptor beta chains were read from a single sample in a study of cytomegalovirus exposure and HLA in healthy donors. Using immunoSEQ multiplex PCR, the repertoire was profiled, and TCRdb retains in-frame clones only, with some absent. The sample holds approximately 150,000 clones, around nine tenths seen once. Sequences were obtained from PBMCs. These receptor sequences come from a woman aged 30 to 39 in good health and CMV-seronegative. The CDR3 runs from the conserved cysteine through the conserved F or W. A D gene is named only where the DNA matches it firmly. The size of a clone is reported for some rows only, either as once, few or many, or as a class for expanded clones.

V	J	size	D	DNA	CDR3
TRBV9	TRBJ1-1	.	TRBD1	TGTGCCAGCAGCGGTGGGGACAGAGTTAACACTGAAGCTTTCTTT	CASSGGDRVNTEAFF
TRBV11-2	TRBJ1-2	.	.	TGTGCCAGCAGCTTATTGGCGGAAGGCTACACCTTC	CASSLLAEGYTF
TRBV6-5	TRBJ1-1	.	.	TGTGCCAGCCGCGCGGGCAGGGGAGCTTTCTTT	CASRAGRGAFF
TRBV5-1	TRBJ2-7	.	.	TGCGCCAGCAGCTTTACCGGGGACGGGGGCGAGCAGTACTTC	CASSFTGDGGEQYF
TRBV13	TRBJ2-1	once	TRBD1	TGTGCCAGCAGCCAAAGACAGGGACATGAGCAGTTCTTC	CASSQRQGHEQFF
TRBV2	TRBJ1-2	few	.	TGTGCCAGCAGTCCCCAATATGGCTACACCTTC	CASSPQYGYTF
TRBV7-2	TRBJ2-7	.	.	TGTGCCAGCAGCCTTGGGACTGGCTCGGGCGAGCAGTACTTC	CASSLGTGSGEQYF
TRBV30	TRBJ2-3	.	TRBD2	TGTGCCTGGAGCGCAAGGGGGACTAGCGGGGGTAGGACAGATACGCAGTATTTT	CAWSARGTSGGRTDTQYF
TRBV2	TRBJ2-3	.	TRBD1	TGTGCCAGCATTAGAGACAGGGGGTACGATACGCAGTATTTT	CASIRDRGYDTQYF
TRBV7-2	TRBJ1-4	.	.	TGTGCCAGCAGCTTAGGAGCATCACCTAATGAAAAACTGTTTTTT	CASSLGASPNEKLFF
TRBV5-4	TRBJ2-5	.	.	TGTGCCAGCAGCTCCAGAAGGGGTGAGGAGACCCAGTACTTC	CASSSRRGEETQYF
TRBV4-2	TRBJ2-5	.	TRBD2	TGTGCCAGCAGCCAAGATCTAAGACTAGCGGGGAGCCAAGAGACCCAGTACTTC	CASSQDLRLAGSQETQYF
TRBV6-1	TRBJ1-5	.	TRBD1	TGTGCCAGCAGTAAGGGACAGGGGAACCATCAGCCCCAGCATTTT	CASSKGQGNHQPQHF
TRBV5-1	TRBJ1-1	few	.	TGCGCCAGCAGCTCAGCAGGGAACACTGAAGCTTTCTTT	CASSSAGNTEAFF
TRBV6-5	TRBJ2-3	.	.	TGTGCCAGCATACAACCGCCAGATACGCAGTATTTT	CASIQPPDTQYF
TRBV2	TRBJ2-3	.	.	TGTGCCAGCAGCGGGACACGAATCTACACAGATACGCAGTATTTT	CASSGTRIYTDTQYF
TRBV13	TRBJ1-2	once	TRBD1	TGTGCCAGCAGCTGGCTAGGGACAGGCTATGGCTACACCTTC	CASSWLGTGYGYTF
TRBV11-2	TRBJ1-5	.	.	TGTGCCAGCAGCTCGCACGGGAATCAGCCCCAGCATTTT	CASSSHGNQPQHF
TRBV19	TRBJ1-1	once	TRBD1	TGTGCCAGTAGTATAGTTCCCCCCACGGACAGGGGGGGCACTGAAGCTTTCTTT	CASSIVPPTDRGGTEAFF
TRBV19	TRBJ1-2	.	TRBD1	TGTGCCAGTAGTACACACAGGGGGCCGGGTAATGGCTACACCTTC	CASSTHRGPGNGYTF
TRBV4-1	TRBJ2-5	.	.	TGCGCCAGCCACCTCGGGCCTAGCGCTACTCTCCCCCAGTACTTC	CASHLGPSATLPQYF
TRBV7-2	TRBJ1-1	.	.	TGTGCCAGCAGCTGGCAGACAGAGATGAACACTGAAGCTTTCTTT	CASSWQTEMNTEAFF
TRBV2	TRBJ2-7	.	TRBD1	TGTGCCAGCAGCCCGGACAGGGTTGGACGCGAGCAGTACTTC	CASSPDRVGREQYF
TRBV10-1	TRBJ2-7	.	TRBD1	TGCGCCAGCAGTGAGTCGACAGGGTCCTACGAGCAGTACTTC	CASSESTGSYEQYF
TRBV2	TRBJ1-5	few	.	TGTGCCAGCAGTACCGACGGCCCGGGGCAGCCCCAGCATTTT	CASSTDGPGQPQHF
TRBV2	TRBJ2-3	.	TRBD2	TGTGCCAGCAGTCTCCGACTAGCAAACACAGATACGCAGTATTTT	CASSLRLANTDTQYF
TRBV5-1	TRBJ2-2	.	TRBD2	TGCGCCAGCAGCTTGGATAGCGGGGTCACCGGGGAGCTGTTTTTT	CASSLDSGVTGELFF
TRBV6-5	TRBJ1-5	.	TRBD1	TGTGCCAGCAGTGTCGGGACAGGTAATCAGCCCCAGCATTTT	CASSVGTGNQPQHF
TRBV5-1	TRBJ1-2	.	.	TGCGCCAGCAGCTTGGAAGTCAGGGCTAACTATGGCTACACCTTC	CASSLEVRANYGYTF
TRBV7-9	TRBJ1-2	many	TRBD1	TGTGCCAGCAGCCTCTTGAAGCAGGGGGGCGGCTACACCTTC	CASSLLKQGGGYTF
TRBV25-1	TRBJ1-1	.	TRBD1	TGTGCCAGCAGTGAATCAGGGGGCACTGAAGCTTTCTTT	CASSESGGTEAFF
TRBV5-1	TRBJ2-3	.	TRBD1	TGCGCCAGCAGCTCTATGACAGGGGGGGTCACAGATACGCAGTATTTT	CASSSMTGGVTDTQYF
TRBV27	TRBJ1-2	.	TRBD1	TGTGCCAGCAGTACACTGGGACAGACCCACCACTATGGCTACACCTTC	CASSTLGQTHHYGYTF
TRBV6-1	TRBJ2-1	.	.	TGTGCCAGCAGTGACCCTAGCAAATCCTACAATGAGCAGTTCTTC	CASSDPSKSYNEQFF
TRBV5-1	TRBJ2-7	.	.	TGCGCCAGCAGCCCCGCTGGGGGGACGGTGACCTACGAGCAGTACTTC	CASSPAGGTVTYEQYF
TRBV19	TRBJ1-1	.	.	TGTGCCAGTAGTATGTGGGTAGGACAGTCCACTGAAGCTTTCTTT	CASSMWVGQSTEAFF
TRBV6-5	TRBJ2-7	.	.	TGTGCCAGCAGAACACAGGCCTCCTACGAGCAGTACTTC	CASRTQASYEQYF
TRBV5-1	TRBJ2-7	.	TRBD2	TGCGCCAGCAGCCCCCTTAGCGGGGCGTCCTACGAGCAGTACTTC	CASSPLSGASYEQYF
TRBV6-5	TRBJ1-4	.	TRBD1	TGTGCCAGCAGTTACGAGCGGACAGGGTTTAATGAAAAACTGTTTTTT	CASSYERTGFNEKLFF
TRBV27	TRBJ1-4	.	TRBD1	TGTGCCAGCAGTTTAGCTGCGACAGGGTTGAATGAAAAACTGTTTTTT	CASSLAATGLNEKLFF
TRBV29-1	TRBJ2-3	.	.	TGCAGCGTTGTTCGGCAGGGCACAGATACGCAGTATTTT	CSVVRQGTDTQYF
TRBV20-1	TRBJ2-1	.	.	TGCAGTGCTCCGGACTGGAATGAGCAGTTCTTC	CSAPDWNEQFF
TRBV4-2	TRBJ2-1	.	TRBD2	TGTGCCAGCAGCCTTCAGATAGCGGGAAAGACCAATGAGCAGTTCTTC	CASSLQIAGKTNEQFF
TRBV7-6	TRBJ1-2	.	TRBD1	TGTGCCAGCAGCCCAATGAGGGGGCAGGATTATGGCTACACCTTC	CASSPMRGQDYGYTF